This T cell receptor (beta chain) was identified in a study of human T cells and chemical hapten exposure. Points from the study as a whole: There were significantly more large CDR3 similarity clusters among expanded TCRs than among controls.

In TCRdb, the RACE reads were re-called with MiXCR into one record per CDR3 protein. The table includes about 120,000 distinct CDR3 sequences, roughly 13% detected once. Noted time point: pre-sensitization, week 0. The sample's treatment: therapeutic diphenylcyclopropenone sensitization with weekly scalp DPC. Blood draws came first, before each patch test. This clonotype was observed a few times. The target antigen is unknown. The CDR3 is 13 residues long. The germline gives CDR1 WSHSY, CDR2 SAAADI. V was clipped by 3 bases and J by 6 bases, with 8 bases between them. The origin of this receptor is a young woman with alopecia areata. Some clones in this sample may be carry-over from other donors' samples. The sequences come from whole blood, collected in connection with sensitization to the hapten diphenylcyclopropenone (DPC). This sequence joins TRBV10-2 and TRBJ2-2, with D uncertain. The CDR3, as DNA: TGCGCCAGCAGTGACAATGACGCCGGGGAGCTGTTTTTT. This encodes CASSDNDAGELFF.